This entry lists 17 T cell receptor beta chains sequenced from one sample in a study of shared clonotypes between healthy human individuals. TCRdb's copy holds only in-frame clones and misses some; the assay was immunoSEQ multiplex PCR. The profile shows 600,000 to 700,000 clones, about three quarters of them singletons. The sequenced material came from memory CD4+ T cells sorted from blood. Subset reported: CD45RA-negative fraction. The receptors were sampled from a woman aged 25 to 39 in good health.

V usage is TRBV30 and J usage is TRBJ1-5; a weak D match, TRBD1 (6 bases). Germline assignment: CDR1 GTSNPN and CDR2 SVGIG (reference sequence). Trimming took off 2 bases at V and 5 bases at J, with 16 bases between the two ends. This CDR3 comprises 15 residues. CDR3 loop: CAWSQWVGGDQPQHF. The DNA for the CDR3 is TGTGCCTGGAGTCAATGGGTTGGGGGCGATCAGCCCCAGCATTTT.

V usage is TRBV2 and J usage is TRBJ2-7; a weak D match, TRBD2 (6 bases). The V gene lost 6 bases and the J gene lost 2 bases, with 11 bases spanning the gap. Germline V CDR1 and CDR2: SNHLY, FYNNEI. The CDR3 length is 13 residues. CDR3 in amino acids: CASRRDLTYEQYF. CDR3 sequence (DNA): TGTGCCAGCAGGCGGGACTTAACCTACGAGCAGTACTTC.

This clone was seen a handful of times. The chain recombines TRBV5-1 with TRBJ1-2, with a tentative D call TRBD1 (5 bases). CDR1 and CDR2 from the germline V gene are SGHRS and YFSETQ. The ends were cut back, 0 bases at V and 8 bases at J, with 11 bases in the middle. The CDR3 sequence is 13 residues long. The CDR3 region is CASSLGTGPGYTF. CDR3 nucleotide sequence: TGCGCCAGCAGCTTGGGCACGGGGCCAGGCTACACCTTC.

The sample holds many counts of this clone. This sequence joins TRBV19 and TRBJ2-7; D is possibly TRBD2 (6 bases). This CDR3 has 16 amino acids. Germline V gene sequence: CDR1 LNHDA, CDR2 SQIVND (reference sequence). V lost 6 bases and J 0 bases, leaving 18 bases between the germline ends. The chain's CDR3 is CASSRAGLLSSYEQYF. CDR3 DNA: TGTGCCAGTAGCCGGGCGGGACTTTTGAGCTCCTACGAGCAGTACTTC.

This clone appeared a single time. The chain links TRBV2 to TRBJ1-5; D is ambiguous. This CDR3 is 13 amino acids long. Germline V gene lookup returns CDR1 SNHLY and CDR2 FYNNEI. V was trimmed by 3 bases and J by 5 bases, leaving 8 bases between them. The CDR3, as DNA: TGTGCCAGCAGTGATGGTAGGGATCAGCCCCAGCATTTT. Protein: CASSDGRDQPQHF.

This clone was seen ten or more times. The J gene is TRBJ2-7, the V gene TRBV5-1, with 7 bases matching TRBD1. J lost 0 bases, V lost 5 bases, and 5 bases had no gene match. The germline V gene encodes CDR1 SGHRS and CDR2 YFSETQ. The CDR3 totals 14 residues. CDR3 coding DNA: TGCGCCAGCAGGATGGGACAGAGCTCCTACGAGCAGTACTTC. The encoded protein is CASRMGQSSYEQYF.

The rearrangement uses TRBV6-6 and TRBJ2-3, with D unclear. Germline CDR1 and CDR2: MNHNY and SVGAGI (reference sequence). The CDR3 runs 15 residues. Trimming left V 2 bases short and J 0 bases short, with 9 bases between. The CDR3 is CASSYTRDSTDTQYF. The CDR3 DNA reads TGTGCCAGCAGTTACACCCGTGACAGCACAGATACGCAGTATTTT.

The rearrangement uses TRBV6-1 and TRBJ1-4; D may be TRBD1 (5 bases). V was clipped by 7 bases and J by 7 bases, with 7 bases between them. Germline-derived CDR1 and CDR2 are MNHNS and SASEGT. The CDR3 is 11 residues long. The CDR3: CASIGGEKLFF. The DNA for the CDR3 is TGTGCCAGCATCGGGGGTGAAAAACTGTTTTTT.

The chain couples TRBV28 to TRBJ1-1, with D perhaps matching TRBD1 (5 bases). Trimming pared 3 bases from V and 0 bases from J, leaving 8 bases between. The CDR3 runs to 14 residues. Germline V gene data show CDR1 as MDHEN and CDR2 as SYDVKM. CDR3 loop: CASSFRGLNTEAFF. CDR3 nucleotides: TGTGCCAGCAGTTTTCGGGGCTTGAACACTGAAGCTTTCTTT. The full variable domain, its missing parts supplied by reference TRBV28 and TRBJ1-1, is DVKVTQSSRYLVKRTGEKVFLECVQDMDHENMFWYRQDPGLGLRLIYFSYDVKMKEKGDIPEGYSVSREKKERFSLILESASTNQTSMYLCASSFRGLNTEAFFGQGTRLTVV.

This CDR3 is CASSESDTRAGYYGYTF. DNA of the CDR3: TGTGCCAGCAGTGAGTCCGACACCAGGGCCGGATACTATGGCTACACCTTC. The rearrangement uses TRBV2 and TRBJ1-2; a possible D gene is TRBD1 (5 bases). Germline loops: CDR1 SNHLY, CDR2 FYNNEI. The ends were cut back, 3 bases at V and 3 bases at J, with 20 bases in the middle. The CDR3 covers 17 residues.

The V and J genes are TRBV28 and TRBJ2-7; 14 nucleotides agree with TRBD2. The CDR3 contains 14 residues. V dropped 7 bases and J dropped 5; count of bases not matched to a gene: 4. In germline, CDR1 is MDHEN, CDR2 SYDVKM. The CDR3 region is CASTLGLAGDEQYF. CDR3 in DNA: TGTGCCAGCACTCTGGGACTAGCGGGAGACGAGCAGTACTTC.

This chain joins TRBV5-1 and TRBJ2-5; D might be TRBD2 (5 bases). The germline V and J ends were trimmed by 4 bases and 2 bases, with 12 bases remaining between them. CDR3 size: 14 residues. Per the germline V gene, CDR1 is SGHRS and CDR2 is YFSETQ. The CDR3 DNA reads TGCGCCAGCAGCCAATCGGACTCTCAAGAGACCCAGTACTTC. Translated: CASSQSDSQETQYF.

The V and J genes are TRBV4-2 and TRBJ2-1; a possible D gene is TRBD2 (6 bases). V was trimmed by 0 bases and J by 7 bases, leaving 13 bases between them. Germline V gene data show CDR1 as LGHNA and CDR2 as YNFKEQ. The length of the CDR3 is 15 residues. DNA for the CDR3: TGTGCCAGCAGCCAAGATCGTATAGCGGAGAATGAGCAGTTCTTC. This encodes CASSQDRIAENEQFF.

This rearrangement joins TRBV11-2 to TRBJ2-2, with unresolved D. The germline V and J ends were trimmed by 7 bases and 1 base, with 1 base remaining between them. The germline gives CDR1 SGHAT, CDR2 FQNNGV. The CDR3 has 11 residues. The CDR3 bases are TGTGCCAGCATGAACACCGGGGAGCTGTTTTTT. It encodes CASMNTGELFF.

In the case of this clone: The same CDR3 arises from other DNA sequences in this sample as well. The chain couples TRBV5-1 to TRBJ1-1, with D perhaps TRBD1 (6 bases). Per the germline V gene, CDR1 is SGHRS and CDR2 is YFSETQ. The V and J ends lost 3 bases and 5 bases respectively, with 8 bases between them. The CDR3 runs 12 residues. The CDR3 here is CASSSRGTEAFF. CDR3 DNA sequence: TGCGCCAGCAGCTCCAGGGGAACTGAAGCTTTCTTT.

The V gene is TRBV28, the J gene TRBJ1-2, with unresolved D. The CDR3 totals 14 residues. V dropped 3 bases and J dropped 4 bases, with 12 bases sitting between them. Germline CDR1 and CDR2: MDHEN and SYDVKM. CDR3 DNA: TGTGCCAGCAGTTTTGGGCAGTCGACCTATGGCTACACCTTC. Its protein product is CASSFGQSTYGYTF.

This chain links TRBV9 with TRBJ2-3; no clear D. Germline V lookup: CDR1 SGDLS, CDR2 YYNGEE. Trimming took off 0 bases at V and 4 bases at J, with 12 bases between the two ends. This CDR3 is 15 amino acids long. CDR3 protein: CASSVDGRNPDTQYF. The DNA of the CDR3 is TGTGCCAGCAGCGTAGATGGCAGGAACCCAGATACGCAGTATTTT.